This T cell receptor (beta chain) originates from a study of cytomegalovirus exposure and HLA in healthy donors. Overall study findings and caveats: As a later analysis revealed, most CMV-associated TCR beta chains appeared HLA-restricted. Presence/absence analyses took donor sequencing depth as roughly uniform. Some V segments could not be told apart, so they were left out, TRBV6-2 and TRBV6-3 among them.

Looked up from germline, CDR1 is MDHEN and CDR2 is SYDVKM. This CDR3 comprises 16 residues. V was trimmed by 10 bases and J by 3 bases, leaving 24 bases between them. This clone was observed a single time. Its antigen remains unidentified. The PCR had 60 Vbeta and 13 Jbeta primers. TCRdb keeps only in-frame clones here, not all; method: immunoSEQ multiplex PCR. The table records 150,000 to 200,000 clones, approximately 82% of them present only once. The source material was PBMCs. The source is a girl aged 2-10 years in good health and CMV-seropositive. This chain connects TRBV28 to TRBJ2-5; D possibly corresponds to TRBD2 (6 bases). CDR3 amino acids: CATSSTGTAGKETQYF. CDR3 nucleotide sequence: TGTGCCACTTCGTCCACCGGGACGGCGGGGAAAGAGACCCAGTACTTC. The full variable domain, its missing parts supplied by reference TRBV28 and TRBJ2-5, is DVKVTQSSRYLVKRTGEKVFLECVQDMDHENMFWYRQDPGLGLRLIYFSYDVKMKEKGDIPEGYSVSREKKERFSLILESASTNQTSMYLCATSSTGTAGKETQYFGPGTRLLVL.